The 25 T cell receptor beta chains below were found in one sample sequenced in a study of cytomegalovirus exposure and HLA in healthy donors. Primers for the PCR totalled 60 Vbeta and 13 Jbeta. Assay used: immunoSEQ multiplex PCR; TCRdb lists only in-frame clones, some missing. The sample has 150,000 to 200,000 clones. Source material: PBMCs. The receptors were sampled from a woman between 55 and 75 years old in good health and CMV-seronegative.

This CDR3 reads CSVVLFQDTQYF. The CDR3 region has the DNA TGCAGCGTTGTACTATTTCAAGATACGCAGTATTTT. This sequence joins TRBV29-1 and TRBJ2-3; D unresolved. The V gene's germline CDR1 is SQVTM and CDR2 ANQGSEA. CDR3 length: 12 residues. Trimming left V 4 bases short and J 5 bases short, with 10 bases between.

V and J are TRBV19 and TRBJ2-1; 9 nucleotides line up with TRBD2. This CDR3 region has 14 residues. With V trimmed by 8 bases and J by 7 bases, 9 bases remained unmatched. Germline-derived CDR1 and CDR2 are LNHDA and SQIVND (reference sequence). In nucleotides, the CDR3 is TGTGCCAGTTGCGTAGCGGGAGTGAGGAATGAGCAGTTCTTC. It yields the protein CASCVAGVRNEQFF.

The gene calls are TRBV19 and TRBJ1-5; D might be TRBD1 (6 bases). This CDR3 has 15 residues. V was trimmed by 10 bases and J by 7 bases, leaving 23 bases between them. CDR1 is LNHDA, CDR2 SQIVND, per germline (reference sequence). This CDR3 is CATLNDNRVGQPQHF. The CDR3 coding sequence is TGTGCCACCCTTAACGACAACAGGGTAGGACAGCCCCAGCATTTT.

This rearrangement joins TRBV12-5 to TRBJ2-1; TRBD2 aligns across 7 bases. CDR1 is LGHNT and CDR2 is FRNRAP in the germline V gene. V lost 6 bases and J lost 0; bases outside the gene matches: 2. CDR3 length equals 14 residues. In nucleotides, the CDR3 is TGTGCTAGTGGCCGCGGGAGCTCCTACAATGAGCAGTTCTTC. Protein sequence: CASGRGSSYNEQFF.

The chain's CDR3 is CASSLSPGARAEAFF. CDR3 sequence (DNA): TGTGCCAGCAGTTTATCGCCAGGGGCGAGGGCTGAAGCTTTCTTT. This chain joins TRBV27 and TRBJ1-1; the D gene is possibly TRBD1 (6 bases). The CDR3 spans 15 residues. Germline loops: CDR1 MNHEY, CDR2 SMNVEV (reference sequence). Between the trimmed V and J ends, which lost 0 bases and 6 bases, there was a span of 14 bases.

This rearrangement joins TRBV29-1 to TRBJ1-1; tentatively, D is TRBD1 (6 bases). CDR3 size: 12 residues. CDR1 and CDR2 from the germline V gene are SQVTM and ANQGSEA. Trimming cost V 8 bases and J 3 bases, with 13 bases left between them. CDR3 sequence (DNA): TGCAGCTTCGGACAGCGCTACACTGAAGCTTTCTTT. Amino acids: CSFGQRYTEAFF.

Notes on this clone: Distinct nucleotide sequences in the sample also encode this CDR3. V is TRBV5-4 and J is TRBJ1-1; D possibly corresponds to TRBD1 (5 bases). V was trimmed by 0 bases and J by 0 bases, leaving 9 bases between them. The CDR3 is 15 amino acids. CDR1 is SGHNT and CDR2 is YYREEE in the germline V gene (reference sequence). In DNA form, the CDR3 reads TGTGCCAGCAGCTTGGGGGGGGGTCTGAACACTGAAGCTTTCTTT. Its protein product is CASSLGGGLNTEAFF.

The chain employs TRBV10-3 and TRBJ2-2; D is perhaps TRBD1 (6 bases). This CDR3 spans 16 amino acids. Trimming took 5 bases from V and 6 from J, leaving 19 bases between them. Germline CDR1 is ENHRY and CDR2 is SYGVKD. CDR3 in DNA: TGTGCCATCAGTTCCCCCACACTCACAGGGTCCGGGGAGCTGTTTTTT. Amino acid sequence: CAISSPTLTGSGELFF.

The genes are TRBV5-1 and TRBJ1-5; 7 nucleotides match TRBD1. Per the germline V gene, CDR1 is SGHRS and CDR2 is YFSETQ. Trimming removed 3 bases from V and 3 bases from J; junction bases left unmatched: 6. CDR3 length equals 15 residues. The CDR3 DNA reads TGCGCCAGCAGCTCCGGGGACAGAGTCAATCAGCCCCAGCATTTT. It translates to CASSSGDRVNQPQHF.

The genes are TRBV23-1 and TRBJ2-1; D perhaps matches TRBD1 (6 bases). TRBV23-1 is noted as an ORF with a role that remains uncertain. This CDR3 spans 14 amino acids. V was clipped by 4 bases and J by 6 bases, with 13 bases between them. Here the CDR3 DNA reads TGCGCCAGCAGTCCCCCGGGACAACTCAATGAGCAGTTCTTC. This encodes CASSPPGQLNEQFF.

This sequence joins TRBV27 and TRBJ2-7; TRBD2 might be the D (5 bases). Trimming shortened V by 4 bases and J by 2 bases, and 15 bases separated the two germline ends. Germline CDR1 is MNHEY and CDR2 is SMNVEV (reference sequence). The CDR3 has 15 residues. CDR3 DNA: TGTGCCAGCAGTTCACGGGGTGGCAATACCTACGAGCAGTACTTC. This sequence encodes CASSSRGGNTYEQYF.

V gene TRBV2 combines with J gene TRBJ2-3; 8 bases match TRBD2. J lost 8 bases, V lost 7 bases, and 11 bases had no gene match. This CDR3 is 14 amino acids long. Per the germline V gene, CDR1 is SNHLY and CDR2 is FYNNEI. The CDR3 reads CASIGTSAMGTQYF. The DNA for the CDR3 is TGTGCCAGCATCGGGACTAGTGCAATGGGTACGCAGTATTTT.

The V and J genes are TRBV5-1 and TRBJ2-1; D is unresolved. CDR1 and CDR2 (germline): SGHRS, YFSETQ. This CDR3 contains 13 residues. Trimming stripped 2 bases from V and 5 bases from J, with 8 bases between. The CDR3 sequence: CASSLHRDNEQFF. CDR3 bases: TGCGCCAGCAGCTTACACAGAGACAATGAGCAGTTCTTC.

The genes are TRBV27 and TRBJ1-2; no clear D gene. The CDR3 has 16 residues. CDR1 and CDR2 (germline): MNHEY, SMNVEV (reference sequence). Trimming stripped 3 bases from V and 0 bases from J, with 14 bases between. This CDR3 reads CASSFASQGANYGYTF. The CDR3 nucleotides read TGTGCCAGCAGTTTCGCTTCCCAAGGAGCTAACTATGGCTACACCTTC.

This chain uses TRBV5-4 with TRBJ2-3, with 7 positions matching TRBD2. This CDR3 region has 14 residues. The V segment lost 3 bases and the J segment 2 bases; nucleotides outside the gene matches: 3. Germline assignment: CDR1 SGHNT and CDR2 YYREEE (reference sequence). The CDR3 sequence is CASSSGTNTDTQYF. The CDR3 region has the DNA TGTGCCAGCAGCTCCGGGACTAACACAGATACGCAGTATTTT.

The rearrangement uses TRBV6-6 and TRBJ2-3; possibly TRBD2 for D (5 bases). Germline CDR1 and CDR2: MNHNY and SVGAGI (reference sequence). Trimming stripped 5 bases from V and 4 bases from J, with 13 bases between. The CDR3 contains 14 residues. The CDR3 region has the DNA TGTGCCAGCAGTGAGGGAGCTGAGGCAGATACGCAGTATTTT. This encodes CASSEGAEADTQYF.

The rearrangement joins TRBV5-1 to TRBJ2-3; D uncertain. Germline CDR1 is SGHRS and CDR2 is YFSETQ. Trimming shortened V by 0 bases and J by 2 bases, and 16 bases separated the two germline ends. This CDR3 has 17 amino acids. The CDR3 spells CASSLAGPSSNTDTQYF. CDR3 nucleotides: TGCGCCAGCAGCTTGGCAGGCCCAAGCTCCAACACAGATACGCAGTATTTT.

This chain connects TRBV2 to TRBJ2-5, with TRBD2 identical over 10 bases. Germline assignment: CDR1 SNHLY and CDR2 FYNNEI. V was clipped by 8 bases and J by 5 bases; unmatched bases: 5. This CDR3 has 13 residues. Here the CDR3 DNA reads TGTGCCAGCCAAGCGGGAGGGGGGGAGACCCAGTACTTC. It yields the protein CASQAGGGETQYF.

The chain has TRBV7-9 and TRBJ2-7, with TRBD1 identical over 11 bases. The junction had 0 bases not matched to a gene; V was cut back by 3 bases and J by 2 bases. The CDR3 covers 14 residues. The germline gives CDR1 SEHNR, CDR2 FQNEAQ (reference sequence). CDR3 loop: CASSLGQGAYEQYF. The CDR3 region has the DNA TGTGCCAGCAGCTTGGGACAGGGGGCCTACGAGCAGTACTTC.

The chain combines TRBV9 with TRBJ1-3; D unclear. Germline V lookup: CDR1 SGDLS, CDR2 YYNGEE. V was trimmed by 5 bases and J by 9 bases, leaving 15 bases between them. The CDR3 sequence is 13 residues long. Written as DNA, the CDR3 is TGTGCCAGCAGGGCGTCAGGTGACGGCACCATATATTTT. This sequence encodes CASRASGDGTIYF.

The rearrangement joins TRBV7-3 to TRBJ1-2; 7 nucleotides match TRBD1. V lost 5 bases and J lost 2; bases outside the gene matches: 11. The CDR3 consists of 16 residues. Germline V lookup: CDR1 SGHTA, CDR2 FQGTGA. CDR3 amino acids: CASSPQGGALNYGYTF. CDR3 bases: TGTGCCAGCAGCCCCCAGGGGGGTGCCCTGAACTATGGCTACACCTTC.

The chain recombines TRBV2 with TRBJ1-1, with D possibly being TRBD1 (5 bases). The CDR3 sequence is 13 residues long. Germline V gene lookup returns CDR1 SNHLY and CDR2 FYNNEI. The V and J ends lost 3 bases and 4 bases respectively, with 9 bases between them. The CDR3 coding sequence is TGTGCCAGCAGTGAGGGGGAGGGCACTGAAGCTTTCTTT. Its protein is CASSEGEGTEAFF.

This chain's CDR3 is CASSGLGSSYNEQFF. The DNA of the CDR3 is TGTGCCAGCAGCGGACTTGGGAGCTCCTACAATGAGCAGTTCTTC. This rearrangement joins TRBV27 to TRBJ2-1, with D possibly matching TRBD2 (5 bases). Germline lookup yields CDR1 MNHEY and CDR2 SMNVEV (reference sequence). V was pared by 6 bases and J by 0 bases, with 12 bases between. This CDR3 region has 15 residues.

The CDR3 sequence: CASSLNPEQPQHF. The CDR3 DNA reads as TGTGCCAGCAGCTTAAACCCTGAGCAGCCCCAGCATTTT. This sequence joins TRBV7-9 and TRBJ1-5; no clear D. The CDR3 length is 13 residues. V lost 2 bases and J 7 bases, leaving 9 bases between the germline ends. Germline CDR1 is SEHNR and CDR2 is FQNEAQ (reference sequence). Looking up the rest from reference TRBV7-9 and TRBJ1-5 gives the full variable domain: DTGVSQNPRHKITKRGQNVTFRCDPISEHNRLYWYRQTLGQGPEFLTYFQNEAQLEKSRLLSDRFSAERPKGSFSTLEIQRTEQGDSAMYLCASSLNPEQPQHFGDGTRLSIL.

This chain joins TRBV25-1 and TRBJ1-3; no clear D gene. Trimming took off 4 bases at V and 2 bases at J, with 6 bases between the two ends. This CDR3 region has 13 residues. From germline, CDR1 is MGHDK and CDR2 SYGVNS. The CDR3: CASSVTAGNTIYF. The CDR3 nucleotides read TGTGCCAGCAGTGTGACTGCTGGAAACACCATATATTTT.